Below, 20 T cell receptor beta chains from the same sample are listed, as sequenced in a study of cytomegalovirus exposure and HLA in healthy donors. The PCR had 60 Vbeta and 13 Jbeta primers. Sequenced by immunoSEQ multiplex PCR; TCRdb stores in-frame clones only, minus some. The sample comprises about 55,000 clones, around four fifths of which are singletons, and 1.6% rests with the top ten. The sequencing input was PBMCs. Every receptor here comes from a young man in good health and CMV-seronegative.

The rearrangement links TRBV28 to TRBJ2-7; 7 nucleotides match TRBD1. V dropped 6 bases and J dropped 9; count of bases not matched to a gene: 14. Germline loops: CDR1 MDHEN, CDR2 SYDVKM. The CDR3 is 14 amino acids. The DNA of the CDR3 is TGTGCCAGCAGATCCAGACAGGGTCCCCGGGGGCAGTACTTC. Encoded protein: CASRSRQGPRGQYF.

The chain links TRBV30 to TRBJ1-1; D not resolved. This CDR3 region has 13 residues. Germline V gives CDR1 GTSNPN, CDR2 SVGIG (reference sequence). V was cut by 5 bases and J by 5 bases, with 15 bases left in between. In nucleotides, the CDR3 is TGTGCCTGGGGGAGAAACCGGGGTACTGAAGCTTTCTTT. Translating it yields CAWGRNRGTEAFF.

The CDR3 here is CASSLGSGGGEKLFF. The CDR3 nucleotides read TGTGCCAGCAGCTTAGGGTCAGGCGGAGGTGAAAAACTGTTTTTT. The chain couples TRBV7-2 to TRBJ1-4; D remains unclear. The length of the CDR3 is 15 residues. Trimming cost V 1 base and J 7 bases, with 13 bases left between them. Germline CDR1 reads SGHTA; CDR2 reads FQGNSA. The whole variable domain, remainder taken from reference TRBV7-2 and TRBJ1-4, is GAGVSQSPSNKVTEKGKDVELRCDPISGHTALYWYRQSLGQGLEFLIYFQGNSAPDKSGLPSDRFSAERTGGSVSTLTIQRTQQEDSAVYLCASSLGSGGGEKLFFGSGTQLSVL.

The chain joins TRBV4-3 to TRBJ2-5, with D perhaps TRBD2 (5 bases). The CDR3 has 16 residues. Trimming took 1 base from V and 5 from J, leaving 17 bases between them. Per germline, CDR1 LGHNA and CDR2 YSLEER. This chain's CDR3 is CASSQGRTTGGETQYF. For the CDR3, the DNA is TGCGCCAGCAGCCAAGGGAGGACCACCGGCGGGGAGACCCAGTACTTC.

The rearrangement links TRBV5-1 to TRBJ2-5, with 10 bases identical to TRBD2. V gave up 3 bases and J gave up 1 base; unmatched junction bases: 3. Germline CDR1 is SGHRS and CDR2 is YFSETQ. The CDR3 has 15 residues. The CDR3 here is CASSYLAGAQETQYF. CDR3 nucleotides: TGCGCCAGCAGCTACCTAGCGGGGGCCCAAGAGACCCAGTACTTC. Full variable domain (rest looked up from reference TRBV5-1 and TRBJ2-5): KAGVTQTPRYLIKTRGQQVTLSCSPISGHRSVSWYQQTPGQGLQFLFEYFSETQRNKGNFPGRFSGRQFSNSRSEMNVSTLELGDSALYLCASSYLAGAQETQYFGPGTRLLVL.

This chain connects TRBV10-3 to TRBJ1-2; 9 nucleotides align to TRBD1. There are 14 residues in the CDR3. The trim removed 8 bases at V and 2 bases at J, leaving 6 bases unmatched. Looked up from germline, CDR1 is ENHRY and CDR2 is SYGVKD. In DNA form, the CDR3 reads TGTGCCATCGGTGGAGGACAGGGGAACTATGGCTACACCTTC. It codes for CAIGGGQGNYGYTF.

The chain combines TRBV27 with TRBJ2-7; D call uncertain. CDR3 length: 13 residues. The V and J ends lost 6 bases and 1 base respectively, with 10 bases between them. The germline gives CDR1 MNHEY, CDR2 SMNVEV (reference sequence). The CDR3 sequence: CASSPQVSYEQYF. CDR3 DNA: TGTGCCAGCAGCCCCCAGGTATCCTACGAGCAGTACTTC.

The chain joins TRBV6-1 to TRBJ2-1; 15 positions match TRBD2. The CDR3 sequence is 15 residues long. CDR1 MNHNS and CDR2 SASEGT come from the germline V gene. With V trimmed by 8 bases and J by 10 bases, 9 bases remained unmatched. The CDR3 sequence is CASLTGTSGRQEQFF. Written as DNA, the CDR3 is TGTGCCAGCCTCACAGGGACTAGCGGGAGGCAGGAGCAGTTCTTC.

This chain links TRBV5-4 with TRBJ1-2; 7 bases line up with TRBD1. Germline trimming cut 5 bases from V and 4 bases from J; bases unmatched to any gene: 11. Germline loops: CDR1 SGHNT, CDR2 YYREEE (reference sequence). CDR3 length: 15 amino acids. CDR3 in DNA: TGTGCCAGCAGGGTCGGGAGACAGGGCGGCTATGGCTACACCTTC. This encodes CASRVGRQGGYGYTF.

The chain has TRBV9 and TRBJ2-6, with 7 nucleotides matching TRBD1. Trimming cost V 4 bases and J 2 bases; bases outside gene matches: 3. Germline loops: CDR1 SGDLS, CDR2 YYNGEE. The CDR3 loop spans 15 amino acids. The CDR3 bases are TGTGCCAGCAGCCTACAGGGGACTGGGGCCAACGTCCTGACTTTC. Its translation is CASSLQGTGANVLTF. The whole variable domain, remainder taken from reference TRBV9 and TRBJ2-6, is DSGVTQTPKHLITATGQRVTLRCSPRSGDLSVYWYQQSLDQGLQFLIQYYNGEERAKGNILERFSAQQFPDLHSELNLSSLELGDSALYFCASSLQGTGANVLTFGAGSRLTVL.

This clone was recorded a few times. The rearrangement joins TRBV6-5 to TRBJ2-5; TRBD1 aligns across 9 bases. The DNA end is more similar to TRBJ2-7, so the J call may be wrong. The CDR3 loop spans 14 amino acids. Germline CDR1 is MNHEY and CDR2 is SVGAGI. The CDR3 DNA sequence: TGTGCCAGCAGTTCGGACAGGGGTCCCCTCGAGCAGTACTTC. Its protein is CASSSDRGPLEQYF.

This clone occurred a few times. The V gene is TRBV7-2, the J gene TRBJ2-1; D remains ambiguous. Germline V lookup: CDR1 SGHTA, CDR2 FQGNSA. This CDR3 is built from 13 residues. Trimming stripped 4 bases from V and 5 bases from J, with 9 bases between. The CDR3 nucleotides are TGTGCCAGCAGCTGGAACAGAGACAATGAGCAGTTCTTC. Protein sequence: CASSWNRDNEQFF.

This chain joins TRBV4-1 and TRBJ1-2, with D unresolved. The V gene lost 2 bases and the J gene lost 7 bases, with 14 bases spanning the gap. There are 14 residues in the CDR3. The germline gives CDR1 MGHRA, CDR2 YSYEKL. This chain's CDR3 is CASSQLWVASGYTF. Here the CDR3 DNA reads TGCGCCAGCAGCCAATTGTGGGTAGCATCTGGCTACACCTTC.

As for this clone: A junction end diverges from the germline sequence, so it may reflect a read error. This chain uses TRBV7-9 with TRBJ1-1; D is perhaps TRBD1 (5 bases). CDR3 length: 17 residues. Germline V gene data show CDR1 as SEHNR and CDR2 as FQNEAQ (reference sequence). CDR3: CSSSLVRPQAKNTEAFF. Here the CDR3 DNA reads TGTTCCAGCAGCTTAGTTCGCCCACAGGCTAAGAACACTGAAGCTTTCTTT. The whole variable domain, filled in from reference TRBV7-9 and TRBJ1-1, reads DTGVSQNPRHKITKRGQNVTFRCDPISEHNRLYWYRQTLGQGPEFLTYFQNEAQLEKSRLLSDRFSAERPKGSFSTLEIQRTEQGDSAMYLCSSSLVRPQAKNTEAFFGQGTRLTVV.

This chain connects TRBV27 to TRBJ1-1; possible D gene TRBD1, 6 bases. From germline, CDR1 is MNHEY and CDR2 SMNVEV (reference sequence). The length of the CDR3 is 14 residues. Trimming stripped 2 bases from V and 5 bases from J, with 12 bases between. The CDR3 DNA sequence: TGTGCCAGCAGTTTAGATTGGACAGTGACTGAAGCTTTCTTT. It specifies CASSLDWTVTEAFF.

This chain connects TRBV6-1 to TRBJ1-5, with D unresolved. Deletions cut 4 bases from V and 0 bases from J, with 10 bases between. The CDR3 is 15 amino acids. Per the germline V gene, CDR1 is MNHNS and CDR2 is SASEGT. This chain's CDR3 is CASSASSYSNQPQHF. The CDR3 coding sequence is TGTGCCAGCAGTGCGTCGTCTTATAGCAATCAGCCCCAGCATTTT.

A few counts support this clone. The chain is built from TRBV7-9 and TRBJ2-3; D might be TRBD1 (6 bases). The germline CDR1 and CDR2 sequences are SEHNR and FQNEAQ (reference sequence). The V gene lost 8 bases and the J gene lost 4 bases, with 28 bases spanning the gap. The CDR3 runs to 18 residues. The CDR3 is CASRPPHWTQGISDTQYF. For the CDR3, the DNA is TGTGCCAGCCGCCCCCCCCACTGGACACAGGGTATCTCAGATACGCAGTATTTT.

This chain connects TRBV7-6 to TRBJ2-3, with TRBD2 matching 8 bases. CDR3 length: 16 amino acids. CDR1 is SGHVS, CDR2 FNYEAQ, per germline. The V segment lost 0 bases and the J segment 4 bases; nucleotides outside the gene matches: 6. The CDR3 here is CASSLAGTSISDTQYF. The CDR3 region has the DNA TGTGCCAGCAGCTTAGCCGGGACTAGTATCTCAGATACGCAGTATTTT.

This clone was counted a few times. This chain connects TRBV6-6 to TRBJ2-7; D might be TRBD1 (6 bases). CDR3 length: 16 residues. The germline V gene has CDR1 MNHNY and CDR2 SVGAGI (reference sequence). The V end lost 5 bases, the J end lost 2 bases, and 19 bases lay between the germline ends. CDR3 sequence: CASSLGVGDIAYEQYF. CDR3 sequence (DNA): TGTGCCAGCAGTCTGGGGGTTGGGGACATCGCCTACGAGCAGTACTTC.

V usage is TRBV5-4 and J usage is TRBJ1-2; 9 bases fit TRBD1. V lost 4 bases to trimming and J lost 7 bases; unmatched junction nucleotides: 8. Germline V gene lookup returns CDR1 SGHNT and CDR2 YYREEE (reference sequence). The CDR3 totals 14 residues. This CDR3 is CASSAYRGRSGYTF. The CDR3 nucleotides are TGTGCCAGCAGCGCCTACAGGGGGCGTAGTGGCTACACCTTC.